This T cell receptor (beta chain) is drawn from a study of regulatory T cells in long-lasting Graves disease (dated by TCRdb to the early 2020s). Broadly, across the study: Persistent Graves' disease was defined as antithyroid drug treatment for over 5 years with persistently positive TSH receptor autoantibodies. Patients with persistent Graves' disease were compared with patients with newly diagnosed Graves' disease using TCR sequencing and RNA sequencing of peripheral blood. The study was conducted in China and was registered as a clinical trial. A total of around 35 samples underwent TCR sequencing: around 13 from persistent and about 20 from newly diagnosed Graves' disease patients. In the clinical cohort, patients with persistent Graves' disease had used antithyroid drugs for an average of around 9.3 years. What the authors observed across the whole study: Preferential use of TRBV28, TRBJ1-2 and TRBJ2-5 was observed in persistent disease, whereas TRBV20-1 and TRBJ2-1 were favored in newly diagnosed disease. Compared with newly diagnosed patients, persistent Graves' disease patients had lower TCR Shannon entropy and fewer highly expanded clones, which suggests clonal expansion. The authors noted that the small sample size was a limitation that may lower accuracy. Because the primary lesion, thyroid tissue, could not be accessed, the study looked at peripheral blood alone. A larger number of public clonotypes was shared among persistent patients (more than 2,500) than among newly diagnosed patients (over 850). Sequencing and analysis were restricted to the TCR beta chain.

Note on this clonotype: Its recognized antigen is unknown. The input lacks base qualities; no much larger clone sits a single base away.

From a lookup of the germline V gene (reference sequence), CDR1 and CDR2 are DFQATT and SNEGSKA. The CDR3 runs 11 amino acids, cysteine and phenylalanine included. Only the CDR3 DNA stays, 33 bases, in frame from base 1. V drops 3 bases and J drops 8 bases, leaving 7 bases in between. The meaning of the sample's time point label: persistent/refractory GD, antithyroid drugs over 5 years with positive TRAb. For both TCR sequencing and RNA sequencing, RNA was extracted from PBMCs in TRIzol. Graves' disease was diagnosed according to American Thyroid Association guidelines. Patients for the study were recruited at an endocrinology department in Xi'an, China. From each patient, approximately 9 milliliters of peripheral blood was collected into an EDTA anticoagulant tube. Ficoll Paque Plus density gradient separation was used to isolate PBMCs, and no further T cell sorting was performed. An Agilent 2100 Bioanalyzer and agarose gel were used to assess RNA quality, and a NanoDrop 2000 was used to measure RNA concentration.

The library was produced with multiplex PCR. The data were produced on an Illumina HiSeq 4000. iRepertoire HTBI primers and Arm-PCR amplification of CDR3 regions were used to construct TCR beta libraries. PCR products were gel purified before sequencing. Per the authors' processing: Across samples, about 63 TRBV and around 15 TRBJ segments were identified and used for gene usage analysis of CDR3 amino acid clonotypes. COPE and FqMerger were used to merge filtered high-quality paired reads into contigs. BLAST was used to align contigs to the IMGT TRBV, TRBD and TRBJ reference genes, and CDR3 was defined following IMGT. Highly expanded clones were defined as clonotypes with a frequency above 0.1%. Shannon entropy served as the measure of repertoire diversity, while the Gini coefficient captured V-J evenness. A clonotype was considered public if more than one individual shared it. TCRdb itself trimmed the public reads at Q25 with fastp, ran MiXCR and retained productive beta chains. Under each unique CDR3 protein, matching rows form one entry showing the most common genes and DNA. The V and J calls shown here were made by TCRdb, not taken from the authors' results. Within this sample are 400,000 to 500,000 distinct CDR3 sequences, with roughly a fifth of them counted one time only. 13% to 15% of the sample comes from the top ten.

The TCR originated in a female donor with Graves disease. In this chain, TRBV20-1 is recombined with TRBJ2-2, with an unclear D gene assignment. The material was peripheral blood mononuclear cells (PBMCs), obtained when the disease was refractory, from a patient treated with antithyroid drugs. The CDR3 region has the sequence CSASGQGELFF. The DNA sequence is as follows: TGCAGTGCTAGTGGCCAAGGGGAGCTGTTTTTT.